A selection of T cell receptor beta chains follows, all from one sample in a study of blood T cell repertoires in COVID-19. Assay used: immunoSEQ multiplex PCR; TCRdb lists only in-frame clones, some missing. The sample lists around 300,000 clones, more than 80% seen once, with 2% to 3% in the top ten. Sequencing was performed on PBMCs or T cells enriched from blood (not recorded which). These receptors were collected from a woman aged 18-29 years who had recovered from COVID-19. Each CDR3 is given with its conserved first and last residue. Each record gives: J gene, clone size, D gene, V gene, CDR3 DNA, CDR3 protein. The D gene is left open where the match is weak. Not all rows give a size; the values are once, few, many and, for expanded clones, a class.

TRBJ1-6 . TRBD1 TRBV7-6 TGTGCCAGCAGCACCGGGACAGGGGTTTCACCCCTCCACTTT CASSTGTGVSPLHF
TRBJ1-2 . . TRBV12-5 TGTGCTAGTGGTTTGGTACAGGCTTCGGGTTATGGCTACACCTTC CASGLVQASGYGYTF
TRBJ1-1 . TRBD1 TRBV5-1 TGCGCCAGCAGCGGCGGACAGGCCAGAGTTGCTGAAGCTTTCTTT CASSGGQARVAEAFF
TRBJ1-1 . . TRBV12-3/TRBV12-4 TGTGCCAGCAGTTTACTCTCTGAAGCTTTCTTT CASSLLSEAFF
TRBJ2-1 . TRBD1 TRBV4-1 TGCGCCAGCAGCCCGAGACCTCAGGGGGCCATCTACAATGAGCAGTTCTTC CASSPRPQGAIYNEQFF
TRBJ1-6 once . TRBV27 TGTGCCAGCACTTCCGGGACAATGTCCTCACCCCTCCACTTT CASTSGTMSSPLHF
TRBJ2-7 . TRBD2 TRBV2 TGTGCCAGCATAGCGGGGGATTACGAGCAGTACTTC CASIAGDYEQYF
TRBJ2-1 . TRBD1 TRBV2 TGTGCCAGCACCCGGGACAGGGCCACCTACAATGAGCAGTTCTTC CASTRDRATYNEQFF
TRBJ2-7 . TRBD1 TRBV25-1 TGTGCCAGCAGTGAATGGGACAGTCCCTACGAGCAGTACTTC CASSEWDSPYEQYF
TRBJ2-7 . . TRBV5-1 TGCGCCAGCAGCCGCGACGGGACAATGACTTCCTACGAGCAGTACTTC CASSRDGTMTSYEQYF
TRBJ1-1 . . TRBV10-3 TGTGCCATCAGTGACAGGGAGGACACTGAAGCTTTCTTT CAISDREDTEAFF
TRBJ2-3 . . TRBV5-6 TGTGCCAGCAGCTTCCGACTAATCCCTCGCACAGATACGCAGTATTTT CASSFRLIPRTDTQYF
TRBJ2-1 . TRBD2 TRBV5-1 TGCGCCAGCAGCCCGGCCCCCAGGGGGTCCGCTAGCGGGGGGGAGTACAATGAGCAGTTCTTC CASSPAPRGSASGGEYNEQFF
TRBJ2-2 once . TRBV19 TGTGCCAGTAGTATACTAGCTAACACCGGGGAGCTGTTTTTT CASSILANTGELFF
TRBJ1-3 . TRBD1 TRBV25-1 TGTGCCAGCAGTCCGACAGGGGGAAACACCATATATTTT CASSPTGGNTIYF
TRBJ1-5 few . TRBV19 TGTGCCAGTAGTATGGGGCGGGGGCCCCAGCATTTT CASSMGRGPQHF
TRBJ2-5 once TRBD2 TRBV5-6 TGTGCCAGCCTCCGGACTAGCGGGGCCCAAGAGACCCAGTACTTC CASLRTSGAQETQYF
TRBJ1-5 once TRBD1 TRBV12-5 TGTGCTAGTGGGACCGTACCCCGACAGGGGGCGCCGGGCCAGCCCCAGCATTTT CASGTVPRQGAPGQPQHF
TRBJ1-5 once TRBD1 TRBV2 TGTGCCAGCAGTGACTCTGCGGGACAGGGTCCGCCCCAGCATTTT CASSDSAGQGPPQHF
TRBJ1-2 once TRBD1 TRBV7-9 TGTGCCAGCAGCCGGACAGGGGAGAAAAACTATGGCTACACCTTC CASSRTGEKNYGYTF
TRBJ2-7 . TRBD2 TRBV5-1 TGCGCCAGCAGCCTAAGCGGGGCCTACTCCTACGAGCAGTACTTC CASSLSGAYSYEQYF
TRBJ1-4 . . TRBV3-1/TRBV3-2 TGTGCCAGCAGTCAAAAATTGTCGGGGTGGGTAAAACTGTTTTTT CASSQKLSGWVKLFF
TRBJ1-2 . TRBD1 TRBV27 TGTGCCAGCAGTCCCCAACAGGGGGGCTACACCTTC CASSPQQGGYTF
TRBJ2-2 . TRBD1 TRBV29-1 TGCAGCGTTCGGACAGGGGGAAACACCGGGGAGCTGTTTTTT CSVRTGGNTGELFF
TRBJ2-7 . . TRBV11-2 TGTGCCAGCAGCCCAGAATCCTACGAGCAGTACTTC CASSPESYEQYF
TRBJ2-1 . TRBD2 TRBV6-5 TGTGCCAGCAGTAAAACTAGCGGCTCCTACAATGAGCAGTTCTTC CASSKTSGSYNEQFF
TRBJ1-6 . TRBD1 TRBV6-5 TGTGCCAGCAGCTCCCCCGACAGGGGGCATTCACCCCTCCACTTT CASSSPDRGHSPLHF
TRBJ2-2 . . TRBV6-6 TGTGCCAGCAAGGTCCTAGCGAACACCGGGGAGCTGTTTTTT CASKVLANTGELFF
TRBJ2-1 . . TRBV18 TGTGCCAGCTCACCGGAGCGGAGGGATGAGCAGTTCTTC CASSPERRDEQFF
TRBJ2-1 . TRBD2 TRBV9 TGTGCCAGCGGACAGAGCGGGGGGCTGTACAATGAGCAGTTCTTC CASGQSGGLYNEQFF
TRBJ2-7 . TRBD1 TRBV27 TGTGCCAGCAGTTCCCCGGGACAGGCCATCGAGCAGTACTTC CASSSPGQAIEQYF
TRBJ2-3 . TRBD2 TRBV14 TGTGCCAGCAGCCAAGATCCCACCCGGACTAGCGGGGGTACCGCTTTCACAGATACGCAGTATTTT CASSQDPTRTSGGTAFTDTQYF
TRBJ1-1 . . TRBV27 TGTGCCAGCAGCCGACAGGATGGTGAAGCTTTCTTT CASSRQDGEAFF
TRBJ2-1 . . TRBV27 TGTGCCAGCAGTTTATTCGTCGGGGGACCCTACAATGAGCAGTTCTTC CASSLFVGGPYNEQFF
TRBJ1-2 once . TRBV27 TGTGCCAGCAGCTCCGGGGGCTATGGCTACACCTTC CASSSGGYGYTF
TRBJ2-5 . TRBD2 TRBV7-6 TGTGCCAGCAGCCCTACACCGGGACTAGCGGGGGCCGGAGCCCAAGAGACCCAGTACTTC CASSPTPGLAGAGAQETQYF
TRBJ1-2 few TRBD1 TRBV29-1 TGCAGCGTTGAAGCCGGGACAGGCTACGGCTACACCTTC CSVEAGTGYGYTF
TRBJ1-2 . TRBD1 TRBV19 TGTGCCAGTAGTGCAGGGGGAAACTATGGCTACACCTTC CASSAGGNYGYTF
TRBJ2-3 . . TRBV10-1 TGCGCCGTCGGGGTACCTAGCACAGATACGCAGTATTTT CAVGVPSTDTQYF
TRBJ2-2 . . TRBV12-2 TGTGCAAGTCGCCCTCGACGCAGGGGTTCGTCGGGAACCGGGGAGCTGTTTTTT CASRPRRRGSSGTGELFF
TRBJ1-2 once . TRBV9 TGTGCCAGCAGCGTCTCAGGGGTCTATGGCTACACCTTC CASSVSGVYGYTF
TRBJ1-6 . . TRBV10-1 TGCGCCAGCAGTGCAGGCGGGTCACCCCTCCACTTT CASSAGGSPLHF
TRBJ2-3 . TRBD2 TRBV7-9 TGTGCCAGCAGCCCCACCCGACTAGCGGACTCCACAGATACGCAGTATTTT CASSPTRLADSTDTQYF
TRBJ1-2 . . TRBV28 TGTGCCAGCACCCTAGCCCGCTTCTATGGCTACACCTTC CASTLARFYGYTF
TRBJ2-7 . . TRBV27 TGTGCCAGCAGTTCGTTCCCCCAGGGGTCGGGCTACGAGCAGTACTTC CASSSFPQGSGYEQYF
TRBJ2-5 . . TRBV5-6 TGTGCCAGCAGCACACAGGGTAGATTGCGTGAGACCCAGTACTTC CASSTQGRLRETQYF
TRBJ2-3 . TRBD1 TRBV13 TGTGCCAGCAGCTTTTTCAGGGGACAGAAACTAGATCCCACAGATACGCAGTATTTT CASSFFRGQKLDPTDTQYF
TRBJ2-7 . TRBD2 TRBV28 TGTGCCAGCAATAGCGGGGGGGCCACCTACGAGCAGTACTTC CASNSGGATYEQYF
TRBJ1-6 . TRBD1 TRBV5-4 TGTGCCAGCAGCTTGACGACAGGGGCTGATAATTCACCCCTCCACTTT CASSLTTGADNSPLHF
TRBJ1-6 . . TRBV7-8 TGTGCCAGCAGCACCAAGAGGGTGGCCAGTGCACCCCTCCACTTT CASSTKRVASAPLHF
TRBJ2-5 . TRBD1 TRBV4-1 TGCGCCAGCAGCCAAGACGAGGACAGGGAACAAGAGACCCAGTACTTC CASSQDEDREQETQYF
TRBJ2-5 few TRBD2 TRBV3-1/TRBV3-2 TGTGCCAGCAGCCGAGGAGTAGGTGGGGGGGAAGAGACCCAGTACTTC CASSRGVGGGEETQYF
TRBJ2-1 . TRBD2 TRBV7-9 TGTGCCAGCAGTCAAGGTGGTAGCGGGGGCTCGAATGAGCAGTTCTTC CASSQGGSGGSNEQFF
TRBJ2-2 . . TRBV6-4 TGTGCCAGCAGTAGCGGCGCGAACACCGGGGAGCTGTTTTTT CASSSGANTGELFF
TRBJ1-6 . . TRBV28 TGTGCCAGCGACGAGGTTCCCTATAATTCACCCCTCCACTTT CASDEVPYNSPLHF
TRBJ2-7 . TRBD1 TRBV6-5 TGTGCCAGCAGTTCGCCCCAACCGGGACAGGCCTACGAGCAGTACTTC CASSSPQPGQAYEQYF
TRBJ1-2 . TRBD1 TRBV4-1 TGCGCCAGCAGCCAAGACTGGACAGGTGTTACCTACACCTTC CASSQDWTGVTYTF
TRBJ1-3 . . TRBV28 TGTGCCAGCAGTTTTGCGGGATTTCTCTCTGGAAACACCATATATTTT CASSFAGFLSGNTIYF
TRBJ1-5 . . TRBV2 TGTGCCAGCAGTGAGGACAGTAGAATGGGGTCCCAGCATTTT CASSEDSRMGSQHF